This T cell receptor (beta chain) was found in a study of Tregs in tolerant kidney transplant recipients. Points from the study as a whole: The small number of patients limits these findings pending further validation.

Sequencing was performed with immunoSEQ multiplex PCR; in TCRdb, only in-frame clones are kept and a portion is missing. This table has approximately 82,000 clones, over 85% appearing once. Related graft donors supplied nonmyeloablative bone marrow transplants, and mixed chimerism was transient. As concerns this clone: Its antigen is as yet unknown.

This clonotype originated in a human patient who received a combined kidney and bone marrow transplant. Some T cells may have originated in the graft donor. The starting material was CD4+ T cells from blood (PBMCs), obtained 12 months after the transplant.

CDR3 loop: CASSRNGPYNEQFF. CDR3 bases: TGTGCCAGCAGCCGAAATGGGCCCTACAATGAGCAGTTCTTC. The J gene is TRBJ2-1, the V gene TRBV7-9; D is unclear. The CDR3 sequence is 14 residues long. The germline V gene has CDR1 SEHNR and CDR2 FQNEAQ (reference sequence). V gave up 5 bases and J gave up 2 bases, with 10 bases separating them.